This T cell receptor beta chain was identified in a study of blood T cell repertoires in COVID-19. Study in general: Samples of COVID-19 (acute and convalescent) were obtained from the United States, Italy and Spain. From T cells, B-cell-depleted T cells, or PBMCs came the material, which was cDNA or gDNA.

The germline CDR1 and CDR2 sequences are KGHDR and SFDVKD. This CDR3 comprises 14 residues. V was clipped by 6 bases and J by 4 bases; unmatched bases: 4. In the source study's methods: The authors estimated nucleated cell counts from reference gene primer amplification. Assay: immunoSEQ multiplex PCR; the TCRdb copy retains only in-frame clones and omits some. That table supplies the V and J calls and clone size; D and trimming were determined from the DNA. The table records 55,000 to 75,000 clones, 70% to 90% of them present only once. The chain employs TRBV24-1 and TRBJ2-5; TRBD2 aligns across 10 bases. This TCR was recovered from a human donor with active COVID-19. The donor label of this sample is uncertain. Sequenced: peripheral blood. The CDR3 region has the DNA TGTGCCACCAGTCAGGCTAGCGGGAGAGAGACCCAGTACTTC. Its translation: CATSQASGRETQYF.